The clone carrying this T cell receptor (beta chain) was found a few times. One entry per CDR3 protein, called by TCRdb with MiXCR from the reads. This table holds about 130,000 distinct CDR3 sequences, roughly 9% found once. This sample is drawn from a study of T cell repertoires in cytomegalovirus infection. Germline lookup yields CDR1 SNHLY and CDR2 FYNNEI. The CDR3 has 15 amino acids. V lost 6 bases to trimming and J lost 5 bases; unmatched junction nucleotides: 7. The chain has TRBV2 and TRBJ2-2; 9 bases align to TRBD2. Sequencing input: PBMCs. The clonotype was recovered from a human donor in good health (CMV status not recorded). Some clones in this sample may be carry-over from other donors' samples. The CDR3 is CASRRSGGSTGELFF. The CDR3 DNA follows: TGTGCCAGCAGGAGGAGCGGGGGGTCAACCGGGGAGCTGTTTTTT.